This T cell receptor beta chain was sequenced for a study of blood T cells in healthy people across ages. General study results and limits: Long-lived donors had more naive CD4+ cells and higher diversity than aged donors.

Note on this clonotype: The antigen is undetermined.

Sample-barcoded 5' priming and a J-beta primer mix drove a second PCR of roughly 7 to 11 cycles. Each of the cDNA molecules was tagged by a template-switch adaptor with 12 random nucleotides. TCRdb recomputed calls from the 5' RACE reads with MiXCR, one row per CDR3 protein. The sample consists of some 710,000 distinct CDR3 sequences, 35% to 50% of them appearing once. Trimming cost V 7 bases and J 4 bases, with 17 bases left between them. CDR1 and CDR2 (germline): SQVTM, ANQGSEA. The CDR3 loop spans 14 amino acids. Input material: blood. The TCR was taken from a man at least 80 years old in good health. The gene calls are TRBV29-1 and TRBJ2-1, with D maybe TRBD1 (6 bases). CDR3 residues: CSAESQGKYNEQFF. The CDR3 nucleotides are TGCAGCGCCGAAAGCCAGGGGAAATACAATGAGCAGTTCTTC.